This passage covers 25 T cell receptor beta chains from one sample sequenced in a study of blood T cell repertoires in COVID-19. Only in-frame clones appear in the TCRdb table, and some are missing; sequencing was by immunoSEQ multiplex PCR. In the table there are 100,000 or so clones, approximately 86% of which are singletons. The sequencing input was peripheral blood. Source of these receptors: a man aged 50 or older with active or convalescent COVID-19.

This clone showed up just a few times. The chain uses TRBV7-8 and TRBJ2-2; 12 bases are shared with TRBD2. Per germline, CDR1 SGHVS and CDR2 FQNEAQ. This CDR3 region has 16 residues. Trimming cost V 6 bases and J 3 bases; bases outside gene matches: 5. The CDR3 spells CASRPSSGGDTGELFF. In DNA form, the CDR3 reads TGTGCCAGCAGACCTTCTAGCGGGGGGGACACCGGGGAGCTGTTTTTT.

The genes are TRBV5-4 and TRBJ2-3; maybe TRBD2 (5 bases). There are 17 residues in the CDR3. Germline lookup yields CDR1 SGHNT and CDR2 YYREEE (reference sequence). V was clipped by 3 bases and J by 2 bases, with 19 bases between them. CDR3 nucleotide sequence: TGTGCCAGCAGCTCCCTCGGGGTGGGGAGTAACACAGATACGCAGTATTTT. It encodes CASSSLGVGSNTDTQYF.

The CDR3 region has the DNA TGTGCCATCAGAGAAAACAGATTAGGTTCACCCCTCCACTTT. As protein: CAIRENRLGSPLHF. The chain carries TRBV10-3 and TRBJ1-6; D not resolved. The germline V gene has CDR1 ENHRY and CDR2 SYGVKD. The CDR3 is 14 residues long. Deletions cut 6 bases from V and 9 bases from J, with 15 bases between.

The chain combines TRBV7-2 with TRBJ1-2; D is perhaps TRBD1 (5 bases). The CDR3 spans 15 residues. From germline, CDR1 is SGHTA and CDR2 FQGNSA. The germline V and J ends were trimmed by 4 bases and 0 bases, with 12 bases remaining between them. CDR3 loop: CASSSYRGANYGYTF. CDR3 in DNA: TGTGCCAGCAGCTCCTACCGGGGGGCTAACTATGGCTACACCTTC.

V and J are TRBV5-1 and TRBJ2-5; 7 bases are a match to TRBD1. Germline assignment: CDR1 SGHRS and CDR2 YFSETQ. V lost 0 bases to trimming and J lost 5 bases; unmatched junction nucleotides: 1. The CDR3 has 13 amino acids. CDR3 DNA: TGCGCCAGCAGCTTGGAGGGGGCTGAGACCCAGTACTTC. Residues: CASSLEGAETQYF.

The chain combines TRBV28 with TRBJ2-7; TRBD2 aligns across 8 bases. The CDR3 is 14 residues long. Looked up from germline, CDR1 is MDHEN and CDR2 is SYDVKM. Trimming removed 7 bases from V and 1 base from J; junction bases left unmatched: 6. CDR3 protein: CASTPAGGSYEQYV. In DNA, the CDR3 is TGTGCCAGCACTCCGGCGGGGGGTTCCTACGAGCAGTACGTC.

The chain is built from TRBV30 and TRBJ2-6; D is undetermined. Germline V gene lookup returns CDR1 GTSNPN and CDR2 SVGIG (reference sequence). This CDR3 region has 15 residues. The V gene lost 0 bases and the J gene lost 4 bases, with 10 bases spanning the gap. This CDR3 reads CAWSVQGAGANVLTF. CDR3 bases: TGTGCCTGGAGTGTACAAGGAGCCGGGGCCAACGTCCTGACTTTC.

The V call is TRBV10-1, the J call TRBJ1-6; 8 bases map to TRBD1. Germline CDR1 is WNHNN and CDR2 is SYGVQD (reference sequence). CDR3 length: 13 residues. With V trimmed by 7 bases and J by 10 bases, 6 bases remained unmatched. The CDR3 nucleotides are TGCGCCAGCACGGGACAGGAGAGGTCACCCCTCCACTTT. Its protein product is CASTGQERSPLHF.

The genes are TRBV20-1 and TRBJ1-2; no reliable D call. V shed 3 bases and J shed 3 bases, with 11 bases lying between them. CDR3 size: 13 residues. In germline, CDR1 is DFQATT, CDR2 SNEGSKA (reference sequence). This CDR3 reads CSASVGRDYGYTF. The CDR3 region has the DNA TGCAGTGCTAGTGTCGGGAGAGACTATGGCTACACCTTC.

The rearrangement uses TRBV11-1 and TRBJ2-1, with D possibly matching TRBD1 (6 bases). Germline V gene data show CDR1 as SGHAT and CDR2 as FQDESV (reference sequence). V lost 3 bases to trimming and J lost 3 bases, with 12 bases between them. The CDR3 is made up of 15 amino acids. Written as DNA, the CDR3 is TGTGCCAGCAGCTTTGGGCAGGGGAGCTACAATGAGCAGTTCTTC. Translation gives CASSFGQGSYNEQFF.

The rearrangement uses TRBV6-4 and TRBJ2-3, with 7 positions matching TRBD1. This CDR3 has 14 amino acids. Germline lookup yields CDR1 MRHNA and CDR2 SNTAGT. V was pared by 3 bases and J by 6 bases, with 6 bases of the junction left unmatched. The CDR3 region is CASSELGGADTQYF. The DNA for the CDR3 is TGTGCCAGCAGTGAGTTAGGGGGCGCGGATACGCAGTATTTT.

In this sample, this clone turned up once. This sequence joins TRBV20-1 and TRBJ2-6; D gene ambiguous. Germline loops: CDR1 DFQATT, CDR2 SNEGSKA (reference sequence). The CDR3 spans 15 residues. Trimming took off 3 bases at V and 0 bases at J, with 9 bases between the two ends. The CDR3 DNA sequence: TGCAGTGCTAGTATGGCAGTCTCTGGGGCCAACGTCCTGACTTTC. It is translated as CSASMAVSGANVLTF.

The chain uses TRBV5-1 and TRBJ1-2, with 8 bases identical to TRBD1. V trimming: 4 bases; J trimming: 6 bases; junction bases outside the gene matches: 5. Germline assignment: CDR1 SGHRS and CDR2 YFSETQ. The CDR3 totals 13 residues. The CDR3 sequence is CASSPGQDDGYTF. The CDR3 coding sequence is TGCGCCAGCAGCCCGGGACAGGACGATGGCTACACCTTC.

The rearrangement joins TRBV7-2 to TRBJ2-3; tentative D call: TRBD2 (6 bases). The CDR3 spans 15 residues. Between the trimmed V and J ends, which lost 1 base and 3 bases, there was a span of 11 bases. The germline CDR1 and CDR2 sequences are SGHTA and FQGNSA. The CDR3 loop is CASSLVPTRTDTQYF. The CDR3 region has the DNA TGTGCCAGCAGCTTAGTCCCGACTAGGACAGATACGCAGTATTTT.

This clone was seen just once. This chain joins TRBV28 and TRBJ2-1, with 13 bases matching TRBD2. Germline lookup yields CDR1 MDHEN and CDR2 SYDVKM. The CDR3 is 16 amino acids. Unmatched junction bases numbered 5, after V lost 6 bases and J lost 3 bases. CDR3 region: CASSLTSGGHYNEQFF. The DNA of the CDR3 is TGTGCCAGCAGCCTGACTAGCGGGGGGCACTACAATGAGCAGTTCTTC.

The V gene is TRBV28, the J gene TRBJ2-5; 7 nucleotides align to TRBD1. CDR3 length: 15 amino acids. V trimming: 10 bases; J trimming: 2 bases; junction bases outside the gene matches: 13. Germline V lookup: CDR1 MDHEN, CDR2 SYDVKM. CDR3 DNA sequence: TGTGCCACCGCGAAGCACGGGACAGCTCAAGAGACCCAGTACTTC. This codes for CATAKHGTAQETQYF.

For the CDR3, the DNA is TGTGCCAGCAGTGAATACTCCGGACAGGGGGCGGATCAGCCCCAGCATTTT. Amino acids: CASSEYSGQGADQPQHF. The J gene is TRBJ1-5, the V gene TRBV25-1; 11 bases line up with TRBD1. The CDR3 is 17 residues long. CDR1 and CDR2 from the germline V gene are MGHDK and SYGVNS. V shed 0 bases, J shed 5 bases, and the junction held 6 bases outside the gene matches. Filled out from reference TRBV25-1 and TRBJ1-5, the complete variable domain reads EADIYQTPRYLVIGTGKKITLECSQTMGHDKMYWYQQDPGMELHLIHYSYGVNSTEKGDLSSESTVSRIRTEHFPLTLESARPSHTSQYLCASSEYSGQGADQPQHFGDGTRLSIL.

The rearrangement joins TRBV28 to TRBJ2-7, with 10 bases aligning to TRBD1. The CDR3 contains 16 residues. The germline V gene encodes CDR1 MDHEN and CDR2 SYDVKM. V shed 2 bases, J shed 1 base, and the junction held 5 bases outside the gene matches. CDR3 nucleotide sequence: TGTGCCAGCAGTTTAAGTCCGGGACAGGGGTCCTACGAGCAGTACTTC. Translated: CASSLSPGQGSYEQYF.

This clone is a singleton in its sample. The chain combines TRBV19 with TRBJ1-1; tentative D call: TRBD1 (6 bases). The V gene lost 4 bases and the J gene lost 7 bases, with 10 bases spanning the gap. The CDR3 runs 12 residues. Germline CDR1 LNHDA, CDR2 SQIVND (reference sequence). As DNA, the CDR3 is TGTGCCAGTAGTACTCAGGGGCTTGAAGCTTTCTTT. Translating it yields CASSTQGLEAFF. The full variable domain, completed using reference TRBV19 and TRBJ1-1, is DGGITQSPKYLFRKEGQNVTLSCEQNLNHDAMYWYRQDPGQGLRLIYYSQIVNDFQKGDIAEGYSVSREKKESFPLTVTSAQKNPTAFYLCASSTQGLEAFFGQGTRLTVV.

This clone was found once. The chain links TRBV12-5 to TRBJ2-2, with 8 bases matching TRBD2. Germline lookup yields CDR1 LGHNT and CDR2 FRNRAP. This CDR3 has 17 amino acids. V was pared by 3 bases and J by 5 bases, with 11 bases of the junction left unmatched. CDR3 region: CASGFDFGSGTTGELFF. As DNA, the CDR3 is TGTGCTAGTGGTTTCGACTTTGGTAGCGGGACAACCGGGGAGCTGTTTTTT.

V is TRBV28 and J is TRBJ1-2; no firm D call. With 3 bases removed from V and 2 bases from J, the gap between germline ends came to 10 bases. The germline V gene encodes CDR1 MDHEN and CDR2 SYDVKM. CDR3 length equals 14 residues. The CDR3: CASSFKIQNYGYTF. In DNA form, the CDR3 reads TGTGCCAGCAGTTTTAAAATACAGAACTATGGCTACACCTTC.

This chain joins TRBV2 and TRBJ1-2; the D gene is possibly TRBD1 (6 bases). CDR1 and CDR2 (germline): SNHLY, FYNNEI. The CDR3 is 13 amino acids. The ends were cut back, 5 bases at V and 8 bases at J, with 15 bases in the middle. CDR3 loop: CASSSRQGSGYTF. The CDR3 DNA reads as TGTGCCAGCAGTTCTAGGCAGGGGAGCGGCTACACCTTC.

V is TRBV7-9 and J is TRBJ2-5, with 10 nucleotides matching TRBD1. The germline V gene has CDR1 SEHNR and CDR2 FQNEAQ (reference sequence). With 0 bases clipped from V and 4 bases from J, the junction kept 2 bases outside the gene matches. The CDR3 runs to 15 residues. For the CDR3, the DNA is TGTGCCAGCAGCTTAGCACGGGACAGGGGAGAGACCCAGTACTTC. Its protein product is CASSLARDRGETQYF.

This chain links TRBV12-2 with TRBJ1-1; the table's D call, TRBD1, was not checked against the DNA. TRBV12-2 is designated a pseudogene. The CDR3 has 15 residues. The CDR3: CASPQLQKQGTEAFF. The CDR3 DNA follows: TGTGCAAGTCCCCAACTGCAAAAACAGGGTACTGAAGCTTTCTTT.

V and J are TRBV24-1 and TRBJ2-5; 7 nucleotides align to TRBD1. Trimming cost V 0 bases and J 4 bases; bases outside gene matches: 4. This CDR3 is 15 amino acids long. The V gene's germline CDR1 is KGHDR and CDR2 SFDVKD. The CDR3 nucleotides read TGTGCCACCAGTGATTTGTACAGGGGTATAGAGACCCAGTACTTC. Translated: CATSDLYRGIETQYF.